This T cell receptor (beta chain) was obtained from a study of blood T cell repertoires in COVID-19. Study in general: PBMCs, B-cell-depleted T cells, or T cells were the source of the cDNA or gDNA that made up the material.

V shed 4 bases and J shed 4 bases, with 7 bases lying between them. The germline CDR1 and CDR2 sequences are LNHDA and SQIVND (reference sequence). This CDR3 comprises 12 residues. Authors' methods: Estimation of nucleated cell counts relied on the amplification of reference gene primers. TCRdb keeps only in-frame clones here, not all; method: immunoSEQ multiplex PCR. V and J calls and clone size are copied from that table; D and trimming were computed from the DNA. The sample shows roughly 200,000 clones, approximately 90% of them seen only once. The cohort comprised adults aged roughly 18 to 95 years residing in 20 to 25 US areas. Symptom resolution, clearance, or two negative PCRs marked donors in Cohort 3 as recovered.

Sample: PBMCs or T cells enriched from blood (not recorded which). The chain couples TRBV19 to TRBJ1-2; D remains ambiguous. The sequence was collected from a man aged 30 to 45 who had recovered from COVID-19. The CDR3 bases are TGTGCCAGTAGTAGCGGATTCTATGGCTACACCTTC. Its protein is CASSSGFYGYTF.